A selection of T cell receptor beta chains follows, all from one sample in a study of cytomegalovirus exposure and HLA in healthy donors. The assay was immunoSEQ multiplex PCR, and TCRdb's table has in-frame clones only and misses some. The table includes under 85,000 clones, roughly two thirds detected once. Sequencing was performed on PBMCs. These receptors came from a man aged 35 to 55 in good health and CMV-seropositive. The CDR3 runs from the conserved cysteine through the conserved F or W. A D gene is named only where the DNA matches it firmly. The size entry is marked missing in some rows and otherwise reads once, few, many or a size class.

j_call: TRBJ2-1
d_call: TRBD2
v_call: TRBV19
clone_size: -
cdr3_aa: CASSVDAPGLGSLNEQFF
cdr3_nt: TGTGCCAGTAGTGTAGATGCCCCGGGACTAGGGTCCCTCAATGAGCAGTTCTTC

j_call: TRBJ1-5
d_call: TRBD1
v_call: TRBV6-5
clone_size: -
cdr3_aa: CASSYDREVGQPQHF
cdr3_nt: TGTGCCAGCAGTTACGACAGGGAAGTAGGTCAGCCCCAGCATTTT

j_call: TRBJ2-3
d_call: -
v_call: TRBV6-1
clone_size: -
cdr3_aa: CASSEAVNRADTQYF
cdr3_nt: TGTGCCAGCAGTGAAGCGGTCAACAGGGCAGATACGCAGTATTTT

j_call: TRBJ2-1
d_call: -
v_call: TRBV29-1
clone_size: -
cdr3_aa: CSVERSLRNEQFF
cdr3_nt: TGCAGCGTTGAAAGATCATTGAGAAATGAGCAGTTCTTC

j_call: TRBJ1-6
d_call: -
v_call: TRBV4-3
clone_size: -
cdr3_aa: CASSQERGLGNSPLHF
cdr3_nt: TGCGCCAGCAGCCAAGAACGAGGGCTTGGGAATTCACCCCTCCACTTT

j_call: TRBJ2-5
d_call: TRBD2
v_call: TRBV18
clone_size: few
cdr3_aa: CASSKLAGGSETQYF
cdr3_nt: TGTGCCAGCTCAAAACTAGCGGGGGGGAGTGAGACCCAGTACTTC

j_call: TRBJ1-1
d_call: -
v_call: TRBV19
clone_size: few
cdr3_aa: CASSIVWADNTEAFF
cdr3_nt: TGTGCCAGTAGTATAGTTTGGGCTGATAACACTGAAGCTTTCTTT

j_call: TRBJ1-1
d_call: TRBD1
v_call: TRBV5-4
clone_size: few
cdr3_aa: CASSLGQGMSGTEAFF
cdr3_nt: TGTGCCAGCAGCTTGGGACAGGGGATGAGCGGCACTGAAGCTTTCTTT

j_call: TRBJ2-3
d_call: -
v_call: TRBV5-1
clone_size: -
cdr3_aa: CASSLVRGADTQYF
cdr3_nt: TGCGCCAGCAGCTTGGTTCGGGGAGCAGATACGCAGTATTTT

j_call: TRBJ2-7
d_call: TRBD1
v_call: TRBV7-6
clone_size: -
cdr3_aa: CASSLAFWDRGTHEQYF
cdr3_nt: TGTGCCAGCAGCTTAGCGTTTTGGGACAGGGGCACGCACGAGCAGTACTTC

j_call: TRBJ2-1
d_call: TRBD2
v_call: TRBV7-2
clone_size: -
cdr3_aa: CASSFGSMGGVIGYNEQFF
cdr3_nt: TGTGCCAGCAGCTTCGGGTCGATGGGGGGGGTTATTGGCTACAATGAGCAGTTCTTC

j_call: TRBJ2-7
d_call: -
v_call: TRBV14
clone_size: once
cdr3_aa: CASSQVAGSSYEQYF
cdr3_nt: TGTGCCAGCAGCCAAGTAGCCGGGAGCTCCTACGAGCAGTACTTC

j_call: TRBJ1-2
d_call: -
v_call: TRBV6-6
clone_size: -
cdr3_aa: CASSLQGSNYGYTF
cdr3_nt: TGTGCCAGCAGTTTACAGGGATCTAACTATGGCTACACCTTC

j_call: TRBJ2-5
d_call: TRBD1
v_call: TRBV30
clone_size: -
cdr3_aa: CAWSLGQAQETQYF
cdr3_nt: TGTGCCTGGAGTTTGGGACAGGCACAAGAGACCCAGTACTTC

j_call: TRBJ1-5
d_call: -
v_call: TRBV30
clone_size: -
cdr3_aa: CAWAAFQGSTQPQHF
cdr3_nt: TGTGCCTGGGCTGCATTTCAGGGGTCGACTCAGCCCCAGCATTTT

j_call: TRBJ1-2
d_call: -
v_call: TRBV2
clone_size: few
cdr3_aa: CASSDVWATGYTF
cdr3_nt: TGTGCCAGCAGTGATGTGTGGGCGACTGGCTACACCTTC

j_call: TRBJ2-5
d_call: TRBD2
v_call: TRBV19
clone_size: -
cdr3_aa: CASGKAGVQETQYF
cdr3_nt: TGTGCCAGTGGTAAAGCGGGAGTACAAGAGACCCAGTACTTC

j_call: TRBJ2-7
d_call: -
v_call: TRBV19
clone_size: -
cdr3_aa: CASSIQAGLYEQYF
cdr3_nt: TGTGCCAGTAGTATACAAGCGGGTCTCTACGAGCAGTACTTC

j_call: TRBJ2-3
d_call: -
v_call: TRBV4-3
clone_size: -
cdr3_aa: CASSQVMGAGRGDTQYF
cdr3_nt: TGCGCCAGCAGCCAAGTGATGGGGGCAGGCCGGGGAGATACGCAGTATTTT

j_call: TRBJ2-5
d_call: -
v_call: TRBV7-2
clone_size: -
cdr3_aa: CASSSILAETQYF
cdr3_nt: TGTGCCAGCAGCTCTATTTTAGCAGAGACCCAGTACTTC

j_call: TRBJ2-7
d_call: TRBD2
v_call: TRBV6-6
clone_size: -
cdr3_aa: CASSYVPGGLYEQYF
cdr3_nt: TGTGCCAGCAGTTACGTCCCGGGAGGGCTCTACGAGCAGTACTTC

j_call: TRBJ2-3
d_call: TRBD2
v_call: TRBV19
clone_size: -
cdr3_aa: CASSDSGARTDTQYF
cdr3_nt: TGTGCCAGTAGTGATAGCGGGGCCCGCACAGATACGCAGTATTTT

j_call: TRBJ2-1
d_call: TRBD1
v_call: TRBV4-1
clone_size: -
cdr3_aa: CASSPGDRLSLNNEQFF
cdr3_nt: TGCGCCAGCAGCCCCGGGGACAGACTAAGCCTTAACAATGAGCAGTTCTTC

j_call: TRBJ2-7
d_call: -
v_call: TRBV4-2
clone_size: -
cdr3_aa: CASSQDLGEAREQYF
cdr3_nt: TGTGCCAGCAGCCAAGATTTGGGGGAGGCGCGCGAGCAGTACTTC

j_call: TRBJ2-7
d_call: TRBD1
v_call: TRBV19
clone_size: -
cdr3_aa: CASSTTGVSEQYF
cdr3_nt: TGTGCCAGTAGTACTACAGGGGTATCCGAGCAGTACTTC

j_call: TRBJ2-3
d_call: TRBD1
v_call: TRBV5-1
clone_size: -
cdr3_aa: CASSKQDREDTQYF
cdr3_nt: TGCGCCAGCAGCAAACAAGACAGGGAAGATACGCAGTATTTT